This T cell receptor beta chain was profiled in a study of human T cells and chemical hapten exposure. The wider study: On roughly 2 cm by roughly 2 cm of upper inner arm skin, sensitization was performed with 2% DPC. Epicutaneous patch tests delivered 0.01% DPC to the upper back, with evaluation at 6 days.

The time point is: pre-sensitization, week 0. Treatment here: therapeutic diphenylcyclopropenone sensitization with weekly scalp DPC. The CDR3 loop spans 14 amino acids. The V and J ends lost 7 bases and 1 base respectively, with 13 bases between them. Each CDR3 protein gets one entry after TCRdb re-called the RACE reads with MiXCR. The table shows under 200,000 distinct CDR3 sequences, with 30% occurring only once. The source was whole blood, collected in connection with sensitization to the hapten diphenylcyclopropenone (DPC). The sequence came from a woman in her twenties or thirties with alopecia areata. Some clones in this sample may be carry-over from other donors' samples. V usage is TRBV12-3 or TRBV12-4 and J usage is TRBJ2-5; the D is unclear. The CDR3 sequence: CASTTTGTQETQYF. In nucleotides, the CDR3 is TGTGCCAGCACCACAACGGGTACCCAAGAGACCCAGTACTTC.